This T cell receptor (beta chain) was sequenced in a study of regulatory T cells in long-lasting Graves disease. Time point: newly diagnosed GD, antithyroid drugs for less than 3 months. Making the TCR library involved RNA that had been extracted from PBMCs. Arm-PCR of CDR3 regions with iRepertoire HTBI primers generated TCR beta libraries. Methods used by the authors: Looking across samples, the authors found approximately 60 TRBV and 14 TRBJ segments. TCRdb called the multiplex PCR reads again in MiXCR, with one record for every CDR3 protein. TCRdb, not the original authors, processed these V and J calls. The sample consists of a few hundred thousand distinct CDR3 sequences, about 15% of them appearing once. Germline values: CDR1 MGHRA, CDR2 YSYEKL. CDR3 length: 15 amino acids. The V gene lost 1 base and the J gene lost 6 bases, with 15 bases spanning the gap. These data are also associated with another study on T cells in Graves' hyperthyroidism and ophthalmopathy. That report adds: In the analysis, a 13 V-J model separated ophthalmopathy from stable hyperthyroidism.

The starting material was peripheral blood mononuclear cells (PBMCs), obtained at new diagnosis, from a patient treated with antithyroid drugs. The receptor was isolated from a woman aged 40 to 55 with Graves disease. The chain joins TRBV4-1 to TRBJ1-1; unclear D gene. The CDR3 nucleotides are TGCGCCAGCAGCCAAGTTGATGTCAGGTGGGCTGAAGCTTTCTTT. Encoded protein: CASSQVDVRWAEAFF.